This T cell receptor beta chain was identified in a study of blood T cell repertoires in COVID-19. Study-wide context: Material from acute and convalescent COVID-19 was sourced from the United States, Italy and Spain. PBMCs, B-cell-depleted T cells, or T cells provided the cDNA or gDNA that made up the material.

CDR3 size: 13 residues. V was pared by 8 bases and J by 4 bases, with 4 bases of the junction left unmatched. In germline, CDR1 is MNHEY, CDR2 SVGAGI. Profiling relied on immunoSEQ multiplex PCR, and the TCRdb table lists in-frame clones only, not all of them. This sample has about 130,000 clones, with about 70% found just once. Those enrolled in Seattle joined during active infection and were followed longitudinally afterward. The chain recombines TRBV6-5 with TRBJ2-1, with 8 bases fitting TRBD1. The sequencing sample was made of peripheral blood. This clonotype was sampled from a man older than 75 with COVID-19, enrolled during active disease. The CDR3 coding sequence is TGTGCCAGCCAGGACAGGGCTTACAATGAGCAGTTCTTC. Translation gives CASQDRAYNEQFF.